This T cell receptor beta chain was recovered during a study of shared clonotypes between healthy human individuals. Study-level points and caveats: The study generally estimated greater richness for naive than memory subsets. A handful of donors had 5% to 6.5% of their naive CD4 clonotypes in common.

Sorted-subset replicate PCR reactions were performed with roughly 200 ng DNA, corresponding to tens of thousands of T cell genomes. Sequencing was performed with immunoSEQ multiplex PCR; in TCRdb, only in-frame clones are kept and a portion is missing. Of some 2 million clones in the sample, about 95% were seen once. The CDR3 spans 13 residues. Germline V gives CDR1 MGHDK, CDR2 SYGVNS. Naive CD8 cells comprised CD45RO-negative, CCR7-positively selected cells, excluding terminally differentiated effector memory CD45RA+ cells. There were only Caucasian adults among the donors, and all lived in Nashville, Tennessee. On this clone: Antigen: not known.

The sample was naive CD8+ T cells sorted from blood. This rearrangement joins TRBV25-1 to TRBJ2-5, with D possibly TRBD1 on 5 matching bases. The J call may be wrong; the DNA end is better matched by TRBJ2-7. The TCR comes from a man between 18 and 35 years old in good health. CDR3 in DNA: TGTGCCAGCAGAATCCCAGGGACCTACGAGCAGTACTTC. The encoded protein is CASRIPGTYEQYF.